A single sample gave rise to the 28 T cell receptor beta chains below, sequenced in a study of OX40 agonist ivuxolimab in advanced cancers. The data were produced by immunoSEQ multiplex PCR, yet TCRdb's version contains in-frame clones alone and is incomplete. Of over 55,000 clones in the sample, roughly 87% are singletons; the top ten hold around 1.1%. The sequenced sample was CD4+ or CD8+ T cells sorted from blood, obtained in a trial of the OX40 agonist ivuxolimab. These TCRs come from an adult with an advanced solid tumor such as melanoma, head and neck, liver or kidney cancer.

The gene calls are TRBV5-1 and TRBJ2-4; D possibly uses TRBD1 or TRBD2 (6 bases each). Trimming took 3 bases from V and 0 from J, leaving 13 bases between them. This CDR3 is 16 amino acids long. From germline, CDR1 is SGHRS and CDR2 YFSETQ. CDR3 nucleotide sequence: TGCGCCAGCAGCTCGGAGGGGGGACTAGCCAAAAACATTCAGTACTTC. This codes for CASSSEGGLAKNIQYF.

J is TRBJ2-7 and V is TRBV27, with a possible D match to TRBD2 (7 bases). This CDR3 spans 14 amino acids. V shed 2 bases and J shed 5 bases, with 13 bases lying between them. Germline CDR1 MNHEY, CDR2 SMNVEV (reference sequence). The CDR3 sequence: CASSLGGAKNEQYF. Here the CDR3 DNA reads TGTGCCAGCAGTTTAGGGGGGGCCAAGAACGAGCAGTACTTC.

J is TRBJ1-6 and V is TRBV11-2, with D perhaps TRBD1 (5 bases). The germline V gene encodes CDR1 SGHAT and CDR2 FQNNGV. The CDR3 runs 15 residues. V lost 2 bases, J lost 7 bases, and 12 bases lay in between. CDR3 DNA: TGTGCCAGCAGCTTAAAAGACAGAGGAAATTCACCCCTCCACTTT. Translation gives CASSLKDRGNSPLHF. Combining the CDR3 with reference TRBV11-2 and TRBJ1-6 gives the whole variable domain EAGVAQSPRYKIIEKRQSVAFWCNPISGHATLYWYQQILGQGPKLLIQFQNNGVVDDSQLPKDRFSAERLKGVDSTLKIQPAKLEDSAVYLCASSLKDRGNSPLHFGNGTRLTVT.

DNA for the CDR3: TGCGCCAGCAGCTTGTGGGGACAGCAGTCAGATACGCAGTATTTT. Translation gives CASSLWGQQSDTQYF. The chain recombines TRBV5-1 with TRBJ2-3, with 7 positions matching TRBD1. The germline CDR1 and CDR2 sequences are SGHRS and YFSETQ. V was clipped by 1 base and J by 4 bases; unmatched bases: 6. This CDR3 comprises 15 residues.

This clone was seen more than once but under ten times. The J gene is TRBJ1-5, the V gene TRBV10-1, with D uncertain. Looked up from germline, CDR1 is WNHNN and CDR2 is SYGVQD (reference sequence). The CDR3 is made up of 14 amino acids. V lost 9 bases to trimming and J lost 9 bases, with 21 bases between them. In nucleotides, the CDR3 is TGCGCCAGGAGAAGGCAGGAAGAGTTTAGGCCCCAGCATTTT. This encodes CARRRQEEFRPQHF.

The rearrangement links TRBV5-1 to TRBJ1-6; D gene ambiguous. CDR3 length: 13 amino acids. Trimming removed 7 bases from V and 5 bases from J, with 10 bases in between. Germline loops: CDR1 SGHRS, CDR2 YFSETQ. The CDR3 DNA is TGCGCCAGCGGCCGGGAGCATAATTCACCCCTCCACTTT. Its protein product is CASGREHNSPLHF.

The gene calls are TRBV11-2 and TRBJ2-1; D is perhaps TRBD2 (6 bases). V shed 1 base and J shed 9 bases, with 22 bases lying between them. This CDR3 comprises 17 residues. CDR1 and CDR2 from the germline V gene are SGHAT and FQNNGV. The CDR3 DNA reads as TGTGCCAGCAGCTTAGTCGGGGACTCGGGTAAACTGGGTGAGCAGTTCTTC. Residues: CASSLVGDSGKLGEQFF. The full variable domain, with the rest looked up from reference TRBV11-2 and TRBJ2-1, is EAGVAQSPRYKIIEKRQSVAFWCNPISGHATLYWYQQILGQGPKLLIQFQNNGVVDDSQLPKDRFSAERLKGVDSTLKIQPAKLEDSAVYLCASSLVGDSGKLGEQFFGPGTRLTVL.

CDR3 sequence: CASSAPASGRARLFF. In nucleotides, the CDR3 is TGTGCCAGCAGTGCACCGGCGTCCGGGAGGGCCCGGCTGTTTTTT. This rearrangement joins TRBV6-1 to TRBJ2-2; 8 bases fit TRBD2. From germline, CDR1 is MNHNS and CDR2 SASEGT. Trimming removed 4 bases from V and 13 bases from J; junction bases left unmatched: 14. CDR3 length: 15 residues.

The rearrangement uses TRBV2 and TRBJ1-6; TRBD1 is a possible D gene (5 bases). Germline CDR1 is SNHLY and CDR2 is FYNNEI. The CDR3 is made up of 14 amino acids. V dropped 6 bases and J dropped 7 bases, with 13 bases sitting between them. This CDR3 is CASSRGLVNSPLHF. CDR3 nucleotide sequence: TGTGCCAGCAGCCGGGGGTTGGTGAATTCACCCCTCCACTTT.

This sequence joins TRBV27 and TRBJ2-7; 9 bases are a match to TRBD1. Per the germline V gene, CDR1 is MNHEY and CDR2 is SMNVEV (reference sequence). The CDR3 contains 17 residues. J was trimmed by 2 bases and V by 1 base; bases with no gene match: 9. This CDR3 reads CASSLLGGQGVPYEQYF. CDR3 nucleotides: TGTGCCAGCAGTTTATTAGGGGGACAGGGAGTTCCCTACGAGCAGTACTTC.

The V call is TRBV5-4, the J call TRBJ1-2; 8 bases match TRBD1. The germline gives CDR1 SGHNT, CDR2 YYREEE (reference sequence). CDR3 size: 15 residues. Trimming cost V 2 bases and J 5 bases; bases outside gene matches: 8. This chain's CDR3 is CASSFYQGAEYGYTF. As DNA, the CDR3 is TGTGCCAGCAGCTTTTACCAGGGGGCAGAGTATGGCTACACCTTC.

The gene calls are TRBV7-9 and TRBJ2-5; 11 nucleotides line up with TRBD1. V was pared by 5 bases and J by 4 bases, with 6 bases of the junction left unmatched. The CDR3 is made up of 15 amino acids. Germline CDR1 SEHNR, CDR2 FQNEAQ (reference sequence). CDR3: CASSPGQGVGETQYF. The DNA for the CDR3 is TGTGCCAGCAGCCCGGGACAGGGGGTGGGAGAGACCCAGTACTTC.

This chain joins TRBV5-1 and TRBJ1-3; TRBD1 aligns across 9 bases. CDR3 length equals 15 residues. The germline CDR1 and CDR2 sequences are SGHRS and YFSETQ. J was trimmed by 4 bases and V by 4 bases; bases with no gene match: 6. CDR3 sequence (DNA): TGCGCCAGCAGCCCCGGACAGGGGAAGGGAAACACCATATATTTT. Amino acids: CASSPGQGKGNTIYF.

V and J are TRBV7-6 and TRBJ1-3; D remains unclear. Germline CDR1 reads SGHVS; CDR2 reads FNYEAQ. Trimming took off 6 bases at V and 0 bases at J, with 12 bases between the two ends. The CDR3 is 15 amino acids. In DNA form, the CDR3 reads TGTGCCAGCAGTCTTGGAACGGACTCTGGAAACACCATATATTTT. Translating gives CASSLGTDSGNTIYF.

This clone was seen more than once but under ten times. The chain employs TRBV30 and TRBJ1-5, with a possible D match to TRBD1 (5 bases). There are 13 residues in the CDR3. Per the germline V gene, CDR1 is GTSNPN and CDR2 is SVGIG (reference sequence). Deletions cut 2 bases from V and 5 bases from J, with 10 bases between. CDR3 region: CAWSTGGDQPQHF. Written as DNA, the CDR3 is TGTGCCTGGAGTACGGGAGGGGATCAGCCCCAGCATTTT.

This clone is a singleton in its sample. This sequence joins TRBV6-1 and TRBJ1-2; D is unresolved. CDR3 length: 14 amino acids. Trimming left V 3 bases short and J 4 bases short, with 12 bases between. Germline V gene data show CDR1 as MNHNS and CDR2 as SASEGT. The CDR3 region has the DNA TGTGCCAGCAGTGAGGGTATCAAGGTCTATGGCTACACCTTC. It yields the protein CASSEGIKVYGYTF.

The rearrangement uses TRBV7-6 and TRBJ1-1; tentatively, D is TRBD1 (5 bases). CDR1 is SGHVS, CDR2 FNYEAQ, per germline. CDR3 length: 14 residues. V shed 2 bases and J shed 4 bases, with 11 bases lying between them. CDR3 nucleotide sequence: TGTGCCAGCAGCTTAACGGGGGGTATCACTGAAGCTTTCTTT. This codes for CASSLTGGITEAFF. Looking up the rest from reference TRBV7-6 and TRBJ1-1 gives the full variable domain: GAGVSQSPRYKVTKRGQDVALRCDPISGHVSLYWYRQALGQGPEFLTYFNYEAQQDKSGLPNDRFSAERPEGSISTLTIQRTEQRDSAMYRCASSLTGGITEAFFGQGTRLTVV.

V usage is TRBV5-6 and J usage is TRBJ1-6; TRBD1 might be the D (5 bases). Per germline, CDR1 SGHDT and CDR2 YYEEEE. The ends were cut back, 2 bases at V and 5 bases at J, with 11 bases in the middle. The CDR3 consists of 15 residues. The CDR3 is CASSFSRQNNSPLHF. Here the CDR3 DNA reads TGTGCCAGCAGCTTTTCTAGACAGAATAATTCACCCCTCCACTTT.

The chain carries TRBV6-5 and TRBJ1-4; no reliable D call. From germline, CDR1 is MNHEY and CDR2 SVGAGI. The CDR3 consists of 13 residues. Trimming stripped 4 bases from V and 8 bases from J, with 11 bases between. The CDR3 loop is CASSSQPREKLFF. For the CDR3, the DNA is TGTGCCAGCAGTTCCCAACCCCGGGAAAAACTGTTTTTT.

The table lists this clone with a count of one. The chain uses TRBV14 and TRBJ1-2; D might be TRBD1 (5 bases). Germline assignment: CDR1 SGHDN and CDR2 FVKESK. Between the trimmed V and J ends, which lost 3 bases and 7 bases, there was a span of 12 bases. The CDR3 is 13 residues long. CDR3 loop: CASSQGLGSGYTF. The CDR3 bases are TGTGCCAGCAGCCAGGGGCTCGGCTCTGGCTACACCTTC. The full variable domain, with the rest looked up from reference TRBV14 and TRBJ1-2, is EAGVTQFPSHSVIEKGQTVTLRCDPISGHDNLYWYRRVMGKEIKFLLHFVKESKQDESGMPNNRFLAERTGGTYSTLKVQPAELEDSGVYFCASSQGLGSGYTFGSGTRLTVV.

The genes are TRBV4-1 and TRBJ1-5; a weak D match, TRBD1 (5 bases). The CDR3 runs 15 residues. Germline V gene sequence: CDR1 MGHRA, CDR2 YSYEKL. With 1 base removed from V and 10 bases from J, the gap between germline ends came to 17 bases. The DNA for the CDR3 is TGCGCCAGCAGCCAAGTTTTAGGGGCCTCCGACCCCCAGCATTTT. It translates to CASSQVLGASDPQHF.

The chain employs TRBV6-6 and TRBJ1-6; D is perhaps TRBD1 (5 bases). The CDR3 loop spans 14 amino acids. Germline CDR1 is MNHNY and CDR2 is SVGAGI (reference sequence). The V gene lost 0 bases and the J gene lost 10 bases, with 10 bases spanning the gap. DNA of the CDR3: TGTGCCAGCAGTTACTCTGGGGGAAGCTCACCCCTCCACTTT. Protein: CASSYSGGSSPLHF.

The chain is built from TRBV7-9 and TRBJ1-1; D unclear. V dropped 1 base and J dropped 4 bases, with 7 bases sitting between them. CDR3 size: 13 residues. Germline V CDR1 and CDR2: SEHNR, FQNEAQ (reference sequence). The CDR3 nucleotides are TGTGCCAGCAGCTTAGACGGTGTCACTGAAGCTTTCTTT. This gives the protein CASSLDGVTEAFF.

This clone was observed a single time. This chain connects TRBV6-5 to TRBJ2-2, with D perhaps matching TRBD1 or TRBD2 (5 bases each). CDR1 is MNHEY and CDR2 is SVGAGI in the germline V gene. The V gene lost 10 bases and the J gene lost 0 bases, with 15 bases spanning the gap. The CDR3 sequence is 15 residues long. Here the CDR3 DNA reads TGTGCCACCCGGGGCCTATTCGCGAACACCGGGGAGCTGTTTTTT. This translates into CATRGLFANTGELFF.

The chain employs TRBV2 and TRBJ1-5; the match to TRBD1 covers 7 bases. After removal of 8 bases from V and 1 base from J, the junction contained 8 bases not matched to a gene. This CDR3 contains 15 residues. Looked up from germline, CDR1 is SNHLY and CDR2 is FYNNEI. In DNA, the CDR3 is TGTGCCAGCCGACGGGACAGTTGGAGCAATCAGCCCCAGCATTTT. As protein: CASRRDSWSNQPQHF.

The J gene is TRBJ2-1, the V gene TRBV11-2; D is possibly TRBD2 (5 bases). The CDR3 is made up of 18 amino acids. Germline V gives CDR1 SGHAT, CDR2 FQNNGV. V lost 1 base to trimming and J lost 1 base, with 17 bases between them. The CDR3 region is CASSLGLRARRSYNEQFF. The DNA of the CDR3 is TGTGCCAGCAGCTTAGGGCTTAGGGCCAGGAGGTCCTACAATGAGCAGTTCTTC.

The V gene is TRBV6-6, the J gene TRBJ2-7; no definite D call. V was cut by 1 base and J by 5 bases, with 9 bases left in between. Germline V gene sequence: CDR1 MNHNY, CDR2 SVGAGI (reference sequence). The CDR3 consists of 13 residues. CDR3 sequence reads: CASSYLIVNEQYF. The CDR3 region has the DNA TGTGCCAGCAGTTACTTGATTGTCAACGAGCAGTACTTC.

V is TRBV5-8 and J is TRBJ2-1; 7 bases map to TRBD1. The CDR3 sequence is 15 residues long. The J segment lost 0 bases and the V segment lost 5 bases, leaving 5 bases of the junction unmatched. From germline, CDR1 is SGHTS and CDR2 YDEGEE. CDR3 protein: CASSLGQSSYNEQFF. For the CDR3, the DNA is TGTGCCAGCAGTCTGGGACAGAGCTCCTACAATGAGCAGTTCTTC.